The subject of this entry is one T cell receptor (beta chain). It lacks a known antigen. The read ends 3 residues early relative to the CDR3; the germline J gene fills the gap. Using the immunoSEQ assay, multiplex PCR amplified TCR beta CDR3 regions from an average of around 1,300 ng of genomic DNA per sample. The assay corrected primer bias using a complete synthetic TCR repertoire to establish an amplification baseline. Amplicons were sequenced on the Illumina platform. The paper's processing steps were these. Sequences were error-corrected by clustering with frequency ratios and a modified nearest-neighbor algorithm and were then analyzed in the immunoSEQ Analyzer with IMGT gene definitions. TCR richness and evenness were averaged over 20 rarefaction repeats at each rarefaction depth, excluding samples with fewer sequences than the depth. V, D and J gene relative abundances were compared between groups with Wilcoxon rank sum tests, applying FDR correction. An intraclass correlation of just under 96% for TCR richness and an average of about 73% across 65 or so gene segments were obtained from the blinded duplicates. The clones in this table, taken by TCRdb from immuneACCESS, are in-frame only. Not every clone is retained; where verified, under half of the shortfall comes from an unresolved V gene, and the cause of the rest is unknown. Clone size and the V and J calls come from that table; the DNA yielded D and trimming. The sample's clone listing holds tens of thousands of clones. Approximately 12% of the sample is taken by the ten largest.

CDR1 and CDR2 (DFQATT, SNEGSKA) derive from the germline V gene (reference sequence). V drops 0 bases and J drops 3 bases, leaving 14 bases in between. The cysteine opens and the phenylalanine closes a CDR3 of 15 amino acids. The DNA shown is the part of the CDR3 that was read: 36 bases, in frame from base 1. This sample is drawn from a study of T cells in women clearing cervical HPV infection (dated by TCRdb to 2016 to 2019). For context, the study as a whole: The cases were 25 or so women with histologically confirmed HPV16-related CIN3 or worse, and 2 of these cases were invasive cancers. The controls were around 25 women whose single incident HPV16 infection cleared within 12 months with no development of precancer or cancer. Blood from cases was collected at the visit at which the lesion was first identified, whereas blood from controls was collected once infection was no longer detected. For cases, the median interval between lesion detection and blood sampling was about 140 days, with an interquartile range of about 85 to 210 days. Because only a few women had HLA typing data, the possibility that HLA type acted as a confounder could not be ruled out. The exploratory proof-of-principle case-control study was nested within the Guanacaste HPV Natural History Study in Costa Rica and compared TCR repertoires across cervical HPV16 outcomes. Cases were matched to controls by age within five years and by the year the sample was collected. Cases had a median age of roughly 30 years compared with approximately 40 for controls, and baseline characteristics showed no significant differences between the groups. In the parent cohort, some 10,000 women aged 18 or older were enrolled in Guanacaste, Costa Rica, during about 1992 to 1994 and were followed for more than 6 years. Five blinded duplicates per group were added as quality controls, so that around 60 samples were obtained: roughly 50 participants and some 10 replicates.

Results and caveats for the whole study, not just this receptor: Random forest classifiers combining richness and V gene abundances distinguished cases from controls with an estimated AUC of roughly 0.8. TCR repertoire richness was significantly higher in CIN3+ cases than in controls across sequencing depths, while evenness did not differ. Because the number of T cells per sample was unknown, the richness differences could reflect varying T-cell content rather than repertoire biology. Cases had lower TRBV6-7 relative abundance than controls (about 0.1% versus 0.15%; Bonferroni P = 0.0008). Whether associations preceded infection or resulted from infection could not be shown with the cross-sectional design, and effector/memory subsets and HPV-specific T cells were not isolated.

Every participant had a single incident cervical HPV16 infection, and prevalent HPV16 infections were excluded. Cervical HPV DNA was detected by MY09/MY11 PCR, and genotyping was performed by dot-blot hybridization. Approximately 15 mL of heparinized blood was centrifuged, after which the buffy coat was aliquoted, frozen at -30 degrees C, and then stored at -80 degrees C. Genomic DNA was extracted from buffy coat specimens using QIAGEN kits. The sequence came from a woman between 18 and 69 years old with a cervical HPV16 infection that either progressed to CIN3+ or cleared (not recorded which). Sequenced sample: blood buffy coat. In this chain, TRBV20-1 is recombined with TRBJ2-5; D gene: possibly TRBD1, on 5 matching bases. CDR3 bases read: TGCAGTGCTAGAGATCCCCGGCAGGGAAAAGAGACC. Its protein is CSARDPRQGKET. The whole CDR3 protein is CSARDPRQGKETQYF.